This T cell receptor (beta chain) emerged from a study of T cell repertoires in aging, cancer and after chemotherapy. Study-level background: Chronic lymphocytic leukemia patients on fludarabine- or bendamustine-based regimens gave paired samples before and after chemotherapy. About 9.1 million TCR reads were in the whole dataset.

A mixed TRB-A/B primer pool amplified rearranged TRB by multiplex touch-down PCR. Using its own MiXCR run on the multiplex PCR reads, TCRdb lists one record per CDR3 protein. The sample records about 5,000 distinct CDR3 sequences, 31% being singletons. Whole-study results and caveats: In cancer patients, declining TCR diversity with age involved lost richness and lost evenness. Median generation probability rose over the chemotherapy interval in each cancer cohort, suggesting rebound thymic output.

Looked up from germline, CDR1 is MNHEY and CDR2 is SVGEGT. The CDR3 covers 13 residues. V was cut by 8 bases and J by 4 bases, with 15 bases left in between. With respect to this clonotype: Its specificity is not known.

TCR beta rearrangements were amplified from peripheral blood genomic DNA. The clonotype comes from a human donor with a blood cancer. The donor label of this sample is uncertain. The specimen was blood. This chain connects TRBV6-2 or TRBV6-3 to TRBJ2-7; tentatively, D is TRBD1 or TRBD2 (6 bases each). CDR3 loop: CASCGTRGYEQYF. The CDR3 DNA reads TGTGCCAGCTGCGGGACAAGAGGGTACGAGCAGTACTTC.